Sequencing of this T cell receptor (beta chain) was carried out in a study of blood T cell repertoires in COVID-19. Turning to the study itself: There were acute and convalescent COVID-19 samples, and they came from the United States, Italy and Spain. T cells, B-cell-depleted T cells, or PBMCs provided the cDNA or gDNA that served as material.

Produced via immunoSEQ multiplex PCR; TCRdb's table is partial and in-frame only. The data show about 81,000 clones, roughly four fifths seen once. Sequencing was carried out using peripheral blood. This sequence originates from a man aged 55 to 70 with acute or convalescent COVID-19.

The DNA for the CDR3 is TGTGCCAGCAGTACCAGTGGGACTAGCGGGAGATATGAGCAGTTCTTC. This encodes CASSTSGTSGRYEQFF. The chain has TRBV28 and TRBJ2-1; 14 bases fit TRBD2. V dropped 5 bases and J dropped 8; count of bases not matched to a gene: 8. The CDR3 spans 16 residues. Germline V CDR1 and CDR2: MDHEN, SYDVKM.